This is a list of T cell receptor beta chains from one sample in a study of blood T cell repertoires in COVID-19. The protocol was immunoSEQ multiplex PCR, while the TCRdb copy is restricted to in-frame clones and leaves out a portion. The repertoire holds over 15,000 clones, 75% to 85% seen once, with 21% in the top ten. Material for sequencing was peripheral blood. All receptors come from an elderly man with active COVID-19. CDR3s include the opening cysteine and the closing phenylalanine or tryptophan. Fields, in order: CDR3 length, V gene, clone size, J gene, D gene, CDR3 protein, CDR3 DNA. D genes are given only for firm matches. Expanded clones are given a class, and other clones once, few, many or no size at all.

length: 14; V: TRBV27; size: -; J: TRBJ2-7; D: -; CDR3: CASSARFLSNEQYF; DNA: TGTGCCAGCAGTGCTCGGTTCTTGTCAAACGAGCAGTACTTC
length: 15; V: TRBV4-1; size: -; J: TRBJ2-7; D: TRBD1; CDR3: CASRGEGQGSYEQYF; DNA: TGCGCCAGCAGGGGAGAGGGACAGGGATCCTACGAGCAGTACTTC
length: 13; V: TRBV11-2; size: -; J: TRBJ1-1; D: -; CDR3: CASSLGGRGEAFF; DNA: TGTGCCAGCAGCTTAGGAGGGCGAGGTGAAGCTTTCTTT
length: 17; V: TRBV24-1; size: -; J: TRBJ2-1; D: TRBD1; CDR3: CATSGNSQGALGNEQFF; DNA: TGTGCCACCAGTGGCAACTCACAGGGGGCGTTGGGCAATGAGCAGTTCTTC
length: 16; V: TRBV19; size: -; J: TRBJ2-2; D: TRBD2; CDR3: CASSTSKSGRTGELFF; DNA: TGTGCCAGTAGTACCTCCAAGAGCGGGAGAACTGGGGAGCTGTTTTTT
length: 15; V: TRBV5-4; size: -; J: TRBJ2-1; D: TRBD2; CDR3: CASGKAGLEDNEQFF; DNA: TGTGCCAGCGGGAAAGCGGGACTAGAAGACAATGAGCAGTTCTTC
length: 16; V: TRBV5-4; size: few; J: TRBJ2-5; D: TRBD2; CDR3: CASSPPSGSPGETQYF; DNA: TGTGCCAGCAGCCCCCCTAGCGGGAGCCCCGGAGAGACCCAGTACTTC
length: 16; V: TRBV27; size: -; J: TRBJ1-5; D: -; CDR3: CASSLEATGRNQPQHF; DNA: TGTGCCAGCAGTTTAGAGGCGACAGGCCGCAATCAGCCCCAGCATTTT
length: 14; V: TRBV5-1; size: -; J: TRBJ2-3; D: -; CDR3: CASSFERATDTQYF; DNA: TGCGCCAGCAGCTTCGAGCGGGCAACAGATACGCAGTATTTT
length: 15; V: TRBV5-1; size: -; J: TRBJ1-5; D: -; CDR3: CASSLLTPAHQPQHF; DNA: TGCGCCAGCAGCTTGCTGACTCCCGCCCATCAGCCCCAGCATTTT
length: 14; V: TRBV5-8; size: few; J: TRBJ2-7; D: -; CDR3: CASSLEQGRDEQYF; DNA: TGTGCCAGCAGCTTGGAACAGGGTAGGGACGAGCAGTACTTC
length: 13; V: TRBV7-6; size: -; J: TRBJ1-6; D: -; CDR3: CASGVGNNSPLHF; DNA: TGTGCCAGCGGAGTCGGGAATAATTCACCCCTCCACTTT
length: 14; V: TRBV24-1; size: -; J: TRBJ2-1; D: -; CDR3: CATSRAGWGNEQFF; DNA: TGTGCCACAAGTCGGGCGGGTTGGGGCAATGAGCAGTTCTTC
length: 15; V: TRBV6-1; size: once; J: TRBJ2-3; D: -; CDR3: CASSELEGTTDTQYF; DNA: TGTGCCAGCAGTGAACTAGAGGGTACTACAGATACGCAGTATTTT
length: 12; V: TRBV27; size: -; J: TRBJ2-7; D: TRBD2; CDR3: CASRGVVGEQYF; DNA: TGTGCCAGCCGGGGGGTGGTGGGCGAGCAGTACTTC
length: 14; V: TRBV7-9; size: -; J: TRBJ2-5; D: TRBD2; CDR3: CASSLLAGVETQYF; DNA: TGTGCCAGCAGCCTTCTAGCGGGAGTGGAGACCCAGTACTTC
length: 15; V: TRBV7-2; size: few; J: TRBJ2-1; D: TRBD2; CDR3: CASSLQSGSYNEQFF; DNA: TGTGCCAGCAGCTTACAGAGCGGGAGTTACAATGAGCAGTTCTTC
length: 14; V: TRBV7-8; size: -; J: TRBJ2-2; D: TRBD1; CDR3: CASSPTGGPGELFF; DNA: TGTGCCAGCAGCCCAACAGGGGGCCCCGGGGAGCTGTTTTTT
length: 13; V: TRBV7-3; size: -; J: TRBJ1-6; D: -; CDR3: CASSLSRNSPLHF; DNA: TGTGCCAGCAGCTTATCCCGGAATTCACCCCTCCACTTT
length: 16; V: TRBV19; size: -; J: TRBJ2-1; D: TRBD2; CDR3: CASSIVRASGRNEQFF; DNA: TGTGCCAGTAGTATAGTACGGGCTAGCGGGAGAAATGAGCAGTTCTTC
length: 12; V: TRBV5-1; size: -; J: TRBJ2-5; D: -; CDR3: CASSRAGETQYF; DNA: TGCGCCAGCAGCCGCGCGGGCGAGACCCAGTACTTC
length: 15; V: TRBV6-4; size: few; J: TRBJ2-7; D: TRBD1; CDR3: CASRTDRDNPSEQYF; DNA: TGTGCCAGCAGGACGGACAGGGATAACCCGAGCGAGCAGTACTTC
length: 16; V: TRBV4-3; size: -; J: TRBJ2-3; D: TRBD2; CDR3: CASSQGASGRTDTQYF; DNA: TGCGCCAGCAGCCAAGGGGCTAGCGGCCGCACAGATACGCAGTATTTT
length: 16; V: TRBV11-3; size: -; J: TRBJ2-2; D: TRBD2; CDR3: CASSFGRREEAGELFF; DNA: TGTGCCAGCAGCTTCGGCCGGCGGGAGGAAGCTGGGGAGCTGTTTTTT
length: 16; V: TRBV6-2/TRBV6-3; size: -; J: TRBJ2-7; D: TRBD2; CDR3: CASSRSGLDFSYEQYF; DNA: TGTGCCAGCAGTCGAAGCGGACTAGACTTCTCCTACGAGCAGTACTTC
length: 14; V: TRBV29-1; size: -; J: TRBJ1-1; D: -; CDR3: CSVFLLGATTEAFF; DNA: TGCAGCGTTTTCCTCTTGGGGGCGACCACTGAAGCTTTCTTT
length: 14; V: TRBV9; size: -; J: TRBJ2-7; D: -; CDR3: CASSVGGVVYEQYF; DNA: TGTGCCAGCAGCGTAGGGGGGGTCGTATACGAGCAGTACTTC
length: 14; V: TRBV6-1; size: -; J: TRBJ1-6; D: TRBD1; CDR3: CASSEGQEPSPLHF; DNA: TGTGCCAGCAGCGAAGGACAGGAACCTTCACCCCTCCACTTT
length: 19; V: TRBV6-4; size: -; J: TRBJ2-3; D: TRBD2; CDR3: CASSDTFSSGRSSTDTQYF; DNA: TGTGCCAGCAGTGACACGTTCTCTAGCGGGAGATCTAGCACAGATACGCAGTATTTT
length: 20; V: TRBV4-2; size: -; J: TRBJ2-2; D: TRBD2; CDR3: CASSQDLGTGLADPTGELFF; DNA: TGTGCCAGCAGCCAAGATCTGGGGACAGGACTAGCGGATCCCACCGGGGAGCTGTTTTTT
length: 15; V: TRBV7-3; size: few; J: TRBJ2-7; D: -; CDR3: CAFGAGGRTSYEQYF; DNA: -
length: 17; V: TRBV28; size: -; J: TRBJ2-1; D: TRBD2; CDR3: CASTWGTSGSSYNEQFF; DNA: TGTGCCAGCACCTGGGGGACTAGCGGAAGCTCCTACAATGAGCAGTTCTTC
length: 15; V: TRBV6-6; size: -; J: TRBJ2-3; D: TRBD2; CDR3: CASSYGTSDTDTQYF; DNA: TGTGCCAGCAGTTACGGGACTAGCGACACAGATACGCAGTATTTT
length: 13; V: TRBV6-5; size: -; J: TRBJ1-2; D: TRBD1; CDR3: CASRSTGERYYTF; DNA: TGTGCCAGCAGATCCACAGGGGAGAGATACTACACCTTC
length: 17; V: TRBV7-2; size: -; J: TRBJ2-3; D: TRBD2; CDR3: CASSSWTSGTSTDTQYF; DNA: TGTGCCAGCAGCTCGTGGACTAGCGGCACTAGCACAGATACGCAGTATTTT
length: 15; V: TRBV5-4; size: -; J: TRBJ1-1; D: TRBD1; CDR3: CASSTAGGVISEAFF; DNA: TGTGCCAGCAGCACTGCAGGGGGCGTAATATCTGAAGCTTTCTTT
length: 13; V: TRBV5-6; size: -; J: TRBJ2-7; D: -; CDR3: CASSRIAGYEQYF; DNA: TGTGCCAGCAGCCGCATCGCGGGGTACGAGCAGTACTTC
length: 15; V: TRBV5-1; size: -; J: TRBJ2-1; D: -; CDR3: CASSLETGIINEQFF; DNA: TGCGCCAGCAGCTTGGAAACGGGTATTATCAATGAGCAGTTCTTC
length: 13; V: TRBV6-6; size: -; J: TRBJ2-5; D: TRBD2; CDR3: CASSSLAGETQYF; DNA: TGTGCCAGCAGTTCCCTAGCGGGAGAGACCCAGTACTTC
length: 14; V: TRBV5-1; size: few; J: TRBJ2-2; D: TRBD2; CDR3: CASSDGLAGGLLFF; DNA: TGCGCCAGCAGCGACGGACTAGCGGGAGGGCTATTGTTTTTT
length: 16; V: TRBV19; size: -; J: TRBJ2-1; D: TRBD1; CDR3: CASIHTDRGPRGEQFF; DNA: TGTGCCAGTATCCACACCGACAGGGGACCTAGAGGTGAGCAGTTCTTC
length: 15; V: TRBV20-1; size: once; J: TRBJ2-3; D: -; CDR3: CSASMLRDGTDTQYF; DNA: TGCAGTGCTAGTATGCTGAGGGATGGCACAGATACGCAGTATTTT
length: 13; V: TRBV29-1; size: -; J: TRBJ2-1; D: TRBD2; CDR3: CSAQLGGGGEQFF; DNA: TGCAGCGCCCAACTGGGTGGCGGGGGTGAGCAGTTCTTC
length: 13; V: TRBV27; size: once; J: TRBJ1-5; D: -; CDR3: CASSRQLKQPQHF; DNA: TGTGCCAGCAGTCGACAGCTAAAACAGCCCCAGCATTTT
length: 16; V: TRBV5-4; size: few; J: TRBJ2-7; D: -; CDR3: CASSLDGGSGIVRQYF; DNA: TGTGCCAGCAGCTTGGACGGGGGAAGTGGGATAGTAAGGCAGTACTTC
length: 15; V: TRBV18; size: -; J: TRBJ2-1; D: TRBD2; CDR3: CASSAGTSGYNEQFF; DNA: TGTGCCAGCTCCGCCGGGACTAGCGGTTACAATGAGCAGTTCTTC
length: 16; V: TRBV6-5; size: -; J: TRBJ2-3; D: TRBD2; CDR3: CASSYRTSGGTDTQYF; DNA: TGTGCCAGCAGTTATAGGACTAGCGGGGGCACAGATACGCAGTATTTT
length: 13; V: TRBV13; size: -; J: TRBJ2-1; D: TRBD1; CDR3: CASRHRGNNEQFF; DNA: TGTGCCAGCAGACACAGGGGAAACAATGAGCAGTTCTTC
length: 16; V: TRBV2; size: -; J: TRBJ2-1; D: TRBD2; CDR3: CASSRLAGGPGGAQFF; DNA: TGTGCCAGCAGTAGACTAGCGGGAGGTCCAGGTGGGGCGCAGTTCTTC
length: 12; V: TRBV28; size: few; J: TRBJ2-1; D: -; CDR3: CASSFRVREQFF; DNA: TGTGCCAGCAGTTTCAGGGTAAGGGAGCAGTTCTTC
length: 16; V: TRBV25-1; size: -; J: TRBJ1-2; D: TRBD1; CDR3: CASSDRNRGLTSGYTF; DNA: TGTGCCAGCAGTGATAGGAACAGGGGATTAACGAGTGGCTACACCTTC
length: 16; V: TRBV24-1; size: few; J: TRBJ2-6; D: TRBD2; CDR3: CATSPGGSSGANVLTF; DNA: TGTGCCACCAGTCCGGGGGGGAGCTCTGGGGCCAACGTCCTGACTTTC
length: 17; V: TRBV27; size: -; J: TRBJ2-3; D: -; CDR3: CASRTGHNILGTDTQYF; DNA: TGTGCCAGCAGAACAGGACACAACATTCTGGGCACAGATACGCAGTATTTT